The rows below give T cell receptor beta chains drawn from one sample of a study of cytomegalovirus exposure and HLA in healthy donors. TCRdb keeps only in-frame clones here, not all; method: immunoSEQ multiplex PCR. The table shows under 200,000 clones, with 70% to 80% occurring only once. Sequenced input: PBMCs. The receptors originated from a man in his 60s in good health and CMV-seronegative. CDR3s include the opening cysteine and the closing phenylalanine or tryptophan. D genes are given only for firm matches. Some rows have no size entry. The others give once, few or many, or a class for an expanded clone.

j_call | d_call | cdr3_length | v_call | clone_size | cdr3_nt | cdr3_aa
TRBJ2-2 | TRBD2 | 17 | TRBV6-4 | . | TGTGCCAGCAGTGAGCGGGAGGGCCTCGGTAACACCGGGGAGCTGTTTTTT | CASSEREGLGNTGELFF
TRBJ2-7 | . | 16 | TRBV28 | . | TGTGCCAGCAGTTTCGGGGAGGACGGGAGTGCGTACGAGCAGTACTTC | CASSFGEDGSAYEQYF
TRBJ2-3 | . | 15 | TRBV18 | . | TGTGCCAGCTCACCATCCCCTTATAGCACAGATACGCAGTATTTT | CASSPSPYSTDTQYF
TRBJ2-7 | . | 13 | TRBV7-8 | . | TGTGCCAGCAGCTTGAGCCCCGTTACCCAGCAGTACTTC | CASSLSPVTQQYF
TRBJ1-5 | . | 14 | TRBV6-5 | . | TGTGCCAGCAGTTCCCAGGGAATAAATCAGCCCCAGCATTTT | CASSSQGINQPQHF
TRBJ2-4 | . | 15 | TRBV29-1 | . | TGCAGCGTTGTAGTCCAGGGAAGAGCCAAAAACATTCAGTACTTC | CSVVVQGRAKNIQYF
TRBJ2-7 | TRBD2 | 18 | TRBV7-6 | . | TGTGCCAGCAGCTTAACCCTAGCGGGAGTAGGGGAACCATACGAGCAGTACTTC | CASSLTLAGVGEPYEQYF
TRBJ1-1 | TRBD1 | 15 | TRBV11-1 | . | TGTGCCAGCAGCTGGACAGGGGGATTGAGCACTGAAGCTTTCTTT | CASSWTGGLSTEAFF
TRBJ1-5 | . | 14 | TRBV10-3 | . | TGTGCCATCAGCCAGACAAATAGCAATCAGCCCCAGCATTTT | CAISQTNSNQPQHF
TRBJ2-3 | . | 15 | TRBV9 | . | TGTGCCAGCAGTGCCGGGACGGGACTCACAGATACGCAGTATTTT | CASSAGTGLTDTQYF
TRBJ2-7 | TRBD2 | 15 | TRBV30 | . | TGTGCCTATTCCATAGCGGGAGGGCTTCCCTACGAGCAGTACTTC | CAYSIAGGLPYEQYF
TRBJ2-3 | TRBD1 | 14 | TRBV4-2 | . | TGTGCCAGCAGCCAAGATACAGGGGGTACGACGCAGTATTTT | CASSQDTGGTTQYF
TRBJ1-5 | . | 14 | TRBV6-5 | few | TGTGCCAGCAGTTACGGTCAGGGCCATCAGCCCCAGCATTTT | CASSYGQGHQPQHF
TRBJ2-5 | . | 15 | TRBV19 | . | TGTGCCAGTAGTATAGATTCGGAGAGCCCCTGGGAGCAGTACTTC | CASSIDSESPWEQYF